A selection of T cell receptor beta chains follows, all from one sample in a study of blood T cells in healthy people across ages. TCRdb re-called the 5' RACE reads with MiXCR, one entry per CDR3 protein. Of hundreds of thousands of distinct CDR3 sequences detected, 32% appear once; the ten largest clones hold less than 20%. The source material was blood. These receptor sequences come from an elderly woman in good health. CDR3s include the opening cysteine and the closing phenylalanine or tryptophan. Fields, in order: D gene, clone size, V gene, J gene, CDR3 DNA, CDR3 protein. A D gene is named only where the DNA matches it firmly. The size of a clone is reported for some rows only, either as once, few or many, or as a class for expanded clones.

NA	NA	TRBV5-1	TRBJ2-5	TGCGCCAGCAGCTTGGGCCCCCAGAGGACCCAGTACTTC	CASSLGPQRTQYF
TRBD1	many	TRBV19	TRBJ1-1	TGTGCCAGTAGTACGGACAGGGGGGTCGAAGCTTTCTTT	CASSTDRGVEAFF
TRBD1	NA	TRBV20-1	TRBJ1-2	TGCAGTGCTAGTCCAGGGACAGTAGAAAACTATGGCTACACCTTC	CSASPGTVENYGYTF
NA	many	TRBV20-1	TRBJ2-1	TGCAGTGCTAGAGACGACCGCTCGGGACTAACAGGGGGGAATGAGCAGTTCTTC	CSARDDRSGLTGGNEQFF
NA	many	TRBV25-1	TRBJ1-1	TGTGCCAGCAGCGCGGGACCCTACGGCACTGAAGCTTTCTTT	CASSAGPYGTEAFF
NA	many	TRBV20-1	TRBJ1-4	TGCAGTGCCCATGGCCTCAACGAGGGGGAAAAACTGTTTTTT	CSAHGLNEGEKLFF
NA	few	TRBV7-6	TRBJ2-2	TGTGCCAGCAGCCGGAGCGAGACCGGGGAGCTGTTTTTT	CASSRSETGELFF
NA	many	TRBV20-1	TRBJ2-7	TGCAGTGCTAGAGGATCCGGGAACGGCGAGCAGTACTTC	CSARGSGNGEQYF
NA	many	TRBV30	TRBJ2-5	TGTGCCTGGAGTGTAAAGTCGGAGACCCAGTACTTC	CAWSVKSETQYF
NA	few	TRBV5-6	TRBJ2-7	TGTGCCAGCAGCTTGGGACAGCGCTCCTACAATGAGCAGTACTTC	CASSLGQRSYNEQYF
NA	NA	TRBV7-2	TRBJ1-6	TGTGCCAGCAGCTTAGATAACAGGGTCGGGAATTCACCCCCCCACTTT	CASSLDNRVGNSPPHF
NA	NA	TRBV3-1	TRBJ1-1	TGTGCCAGCAGCCAGACGGGCGGGACGGCAAATGAAGCTTTCTTT	CASSQTGGTANEAFF
NA	NA	TRBV2	TRBJ2-2	TGTGCCAGCAGTGCGCAGGGGCTGGGCGGGGAGCTGTTTTTT	CASSAQGLGGELFF
NA	NA	TRBV5-1	TRBJ1-1	TGCGCCAGCAGCTTGGCCGGGGGCTGGAACACTGAAGCTTTCTTT	CASSLAGGWNTEAFF
TRBD1	NA	TRBV7-2	TRBJ1-4	TGTGCCAGCAGCCCGGGACAGAGTTATGAAAAACTGTTTTTT	CASSPGQSYEKLFF
TRBD2	NA	TRBV12-3/TRBV12-4	TRBJ2-7	TGTGCCAGCAGTTACGAGCGGGAGGCCGAGCAGTACTTC	CASSYEREAEQYF
NA	many	TRBV6-5	TRBJ2-3	TGTGCCAGCAGTTACATAGATACGCAGTATTTT	CASSYIDTQYF
TRBD1	few	TRBV6-2/TRBV6-3	TRBJ1-1	TGTGCCAGCAGCTTTCACCAGGGGGCTGGGTTGCACACTGAAGCTTTCTTT	CASSFHQGAGLHTEAFF